This T cell receptor (beta chain) derives from a study of cytomegalovirus exposure and HLA in healthy donors. Study results and caveats: Generally TCR sequences proved uncommon, though certain public TCRs appeared in numerous donors. A later analysis linked 15,000 to 20,000 TCR beta sequences to HLA alleles at 0.05 false discovery rate.

Participants comprised healthy donors of bone marrow. A remark on this clone: The antigen is unknown.

Amplification used 60 Vbeta primers and 13 Jbeta primers. Clones were read by immunoSEQ multiplex PCR, and TCRdb kept only the in-frame ones, dropping some. The data hold more than 150,000 clones, with 84% observed a single time. V gave up 5 bases and J gave up 4 bases, with 14 bases separating them. The CDR3 consists of 14 residues. CDR1 and CDR2 from the germline V gene are LNHDA and SQIVND (reference sequence). V is TRBV19 and J is TRBJ1-2; TRBD1 might be the D (5 bases). The source of this sequence is a girl aged 2-10 years in good health and CMV-seropositive. The specimen was PBMCs. CDR3 loop: CASSPRTRSYGYTF. The CDR3 DNA follows: TGTGCCAGTAGTCCCAGGACAAGGAGCTATGGCTACACCTTC.